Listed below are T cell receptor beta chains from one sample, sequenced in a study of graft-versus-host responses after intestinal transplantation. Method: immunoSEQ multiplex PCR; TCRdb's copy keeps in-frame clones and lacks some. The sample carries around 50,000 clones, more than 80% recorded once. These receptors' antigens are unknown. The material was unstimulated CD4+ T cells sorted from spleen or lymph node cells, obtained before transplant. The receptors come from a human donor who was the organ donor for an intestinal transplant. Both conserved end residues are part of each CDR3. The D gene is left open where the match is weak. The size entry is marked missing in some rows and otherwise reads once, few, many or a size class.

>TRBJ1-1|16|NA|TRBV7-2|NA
TGTGCCAGCAGCCCCCGGACGGGGAAGATGAACACTGAAGCTTTCTTT
CASSPRTGKMNTEAFF
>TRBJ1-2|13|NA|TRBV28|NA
TGTGCCAGCAGCTCGACACCCAACTATGGCTACACCTTC
CASSSTPNYGYTF
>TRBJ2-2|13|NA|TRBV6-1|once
TGTGCCAGCTTTCGAGTGAACACCGGGGAGCTGTTTTTT
CASFRVNTGELFF
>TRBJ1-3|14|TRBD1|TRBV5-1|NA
TGCGCCAGCACCGACGGGACAGCTGGAAACACCATATATTTT
CASTDGTAGNTIYF
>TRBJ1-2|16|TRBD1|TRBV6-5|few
TGTGCCAGCAGTTACCGGGACAGACGAGGGGACTATGGCTACACCTTC
CASSYRDRRGDYGYTF
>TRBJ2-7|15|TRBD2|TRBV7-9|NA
TGTGCCAGCAGCGACCGAGCGGGAGGCAGCTACGAGCAGTACTTC
CASSDRAGGSYEQYF
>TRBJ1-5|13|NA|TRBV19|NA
TGTGCCAGTAGTGTGCAAGCCAATCAGCCCCAGCATTTT
CASSVQANQPQHF
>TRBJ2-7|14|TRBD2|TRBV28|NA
TGTGCCAGCAGTTTGACTAGCGGGAGAGGGGAGCAGTACTTC
CASSLTSGRGEQYF
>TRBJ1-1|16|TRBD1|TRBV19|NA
TGTGCCAGTAGTATCTCAGGGGGCATCATGAACACTGAAGCTTTCTTT
CASSISGGIMNTEAFF
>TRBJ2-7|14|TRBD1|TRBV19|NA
TGTGCCAGTAGTAAGGGGACAGGCTCCTACGAGCAGTACTTC
CASSKGTGSYEQYF
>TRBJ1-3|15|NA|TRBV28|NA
TGTGCCAGCAGTCTCACAGGGAATAAGGGAAACACCATATATTTT
CASSLTGNKGNTIYF
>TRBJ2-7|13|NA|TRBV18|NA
TGTGCCAGCTCTCTTGCCGGTCCCCTCGAGCAGTACTTC
CASSLAGPLEQYF
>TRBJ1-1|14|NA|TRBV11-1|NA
TGTGCCAGCAGCTTCGTCGGGGGAGGCACTGAAGCTTTCTTT
CASSFVGGGTEAFF
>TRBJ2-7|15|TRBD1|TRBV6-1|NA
TGTGCCAGCAGTGTTGGGACAGAGCCATCCTACGAGCAGTACTTC
CASSVGTEPSYEQYF
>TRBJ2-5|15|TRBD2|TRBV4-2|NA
TGTGCCAGCAGCCAAGACAATGGCGGGGGGCGGACCCAGTACTTC
CASSQDNGGGRTQYF
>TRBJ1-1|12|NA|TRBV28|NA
TGTGCCAGCAGTCGCCAGGGGCTTGGAGCTTTCTTT
CASSRQGLGAFF
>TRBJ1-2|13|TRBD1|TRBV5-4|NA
TGTGCCACACGGGACAGGGAGAACTATGGCTACACCTTC
CATRDRENYGYTF
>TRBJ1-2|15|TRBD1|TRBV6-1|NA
TGTGCCAGCAGTGAATTAGGTGGACAGGGTCTTGGCTACACCTTC
CASSELGGQGLGYTF
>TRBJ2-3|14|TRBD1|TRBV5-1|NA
TGCGCCAGCAGTCCGACAGGGTCGACAGATACGCAGTATTTT
CASSPTGSTDTQYF
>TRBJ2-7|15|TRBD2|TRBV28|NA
TGTGCCAGCAGTCTGCGGGCGGGAGGCCTCTACGAGCAGTACTTC
CASSLRAGGLYEQYF
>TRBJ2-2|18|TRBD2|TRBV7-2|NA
TGTGCCAGCAGCTTAAGGGACCTAGCGGGAGGAAACACCGGGGAGCTGTTTTTT
CASSLRDLAGGNTGELFF
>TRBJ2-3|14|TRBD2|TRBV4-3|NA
TGCGCCAGCAGTAGCGGGAGGGCCTCAGATACGCAGTATTTT
CASSSGRASDTQYF
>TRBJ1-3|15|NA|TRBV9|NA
TGTGCCAGCAGCGTAACAGGAGACTCTGGAAACACCATATATTTT
CASSVTGDSGNTIYF
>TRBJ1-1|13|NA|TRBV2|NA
TGTGCCAGCCTGGACAGACAGAACACTGAAGCTTTCTTT
CASLDRQNTEAFF
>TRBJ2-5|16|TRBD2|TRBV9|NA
TGTGCCAGCAGCGTAGGGGCTAGCGGGGATCAAGAGACCCAGTACTTC
CASSVGASGDQETQYF
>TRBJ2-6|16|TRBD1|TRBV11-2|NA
TGTGCCAGCAGCTTAAATAGGGGGCTCGGGGCCAACGTCCTGACTTTC
CASSLNRGLGANVLTF
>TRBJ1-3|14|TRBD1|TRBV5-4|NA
TGTGCCAGCAGCGAAGGGACAGCCGGAAACACCATATATTTT
CASSEGTAGNTIYF
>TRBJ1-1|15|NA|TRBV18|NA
TGTGCCAGCTCACCAGGGTTAAAGGGGCGGACTGAAGCTTTCTTT
CASSPGLKGRTEAFF
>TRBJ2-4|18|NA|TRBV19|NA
TGTGCCAGTAGTACCCAGCCGGGACAAAGATTAGCCAAAAACATTCAGTACTTC
CASSTQPGQRLAKNIQYF
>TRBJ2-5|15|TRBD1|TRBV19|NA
TGTGCCAGTAGTAAGGGACAGGGGTTCCAGGGGACCCAGTACTTC
CASSKGQGFQGTQYF
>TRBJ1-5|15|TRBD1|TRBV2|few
TGTGCCAGCAGTGGGACAGGGGGAAGAGGTCAGCCCCAGCATTTT
CASSGTGGRGQPQHF
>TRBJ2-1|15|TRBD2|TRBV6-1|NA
TGTGCCAGCAGTGAATTCGGGGGAGGGCCCTATGAGCAGTTCTTC
CASSEFGGGPYEQFF
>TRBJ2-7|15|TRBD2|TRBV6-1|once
TGTGCCAGCAATAAAGCGGGAGCTTTGGGCTACGAGCAGTACTTC
CASNKAGALGYEQYF
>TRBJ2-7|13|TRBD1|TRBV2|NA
TGTGCCAGCAGAAACAGGGGGCTAAGCGAGCAGTACTTC
CASRNRGLSEQYF
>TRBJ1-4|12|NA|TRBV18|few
TGTGCCAGCTCATTGCTTGGTTTAGAACTGTTTTTT
CASSLLGLELFF
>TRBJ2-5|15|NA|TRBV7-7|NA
TGTGCTAGCACCCCCCCCCGCGGGGACCAAGAGACCCAGTACTTC
CASTPPRGDQETQYF
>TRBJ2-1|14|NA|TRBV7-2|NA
TGTGCCAGCAGCTTAATAGGCCCCAGGCATGAGCAGTTCTTC
CASSLIGPRHEQFF
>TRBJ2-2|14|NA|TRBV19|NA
TGTGCCAGTATTGGTGGCGGGATACCCGGGGAGCTGTTTTTT
CASIGGGIPGELFF
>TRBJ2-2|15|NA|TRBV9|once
TGTGCCAGCAGCGCACTCTCGATTACCACCGGGGAGCTGTTTTTT
CASSALSITTGELFF
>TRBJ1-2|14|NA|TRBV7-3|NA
TGTGCCAGCAGCTTAACGGCGGCAGGAGGTGGCTACACCTTC
CASSLTAAGGGYTF
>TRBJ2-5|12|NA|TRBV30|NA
TGTGCCTGGAGTATTAGCGAAGGGACCCAGTACTTC
CAWSISEGTQYF
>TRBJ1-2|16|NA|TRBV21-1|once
TGTGCCAGCAGCAATCTTACAGGGGGCCTTATCTATGGCTACACCTTC
CASSNLTGGLIYGYTF
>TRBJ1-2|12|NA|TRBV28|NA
TGTGCCAGCAGCCAGGGGAACTATGGCTACACCTTC
CASSQGNYGYTF
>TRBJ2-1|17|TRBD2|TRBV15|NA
TGTGCCACCGGCAGTCCGGGACTAGCGGGAGGATACCATGAGCAGTTCTTC
CATGSPGLAGGYHEQFF
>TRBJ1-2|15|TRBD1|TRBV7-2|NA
TGTGCCAGCAGCCCCAGTCGGGACAGCGTATATGGCTACACCTTC
CASSPSRDSVYGYTF
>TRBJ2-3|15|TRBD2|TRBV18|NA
TGTGCCAGCTCACCGTACCGGGAGGGCACAGATACGCAGTATTTT
CASSPYREGTDTQYF
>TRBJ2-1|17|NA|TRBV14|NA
TGTGCCAGCAGCCAAGTTGGTTCTAGTCGTACCTACAATGAGCAGTTCTTC
CASSQVGSSRTYNEQFF
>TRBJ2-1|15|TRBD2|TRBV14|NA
TGTGCCAGCAGCCGACTAGCGGGACCCTACAATGAGCAGTTCTTC
CASSRLAGPYNEQFF
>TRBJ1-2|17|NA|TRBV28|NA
TGTGCCAGCAGTCTCCCCGTGGCAGGGAGGGCTAACTATGGCTACACCTTC
CASSLPVAGRANYGYTF
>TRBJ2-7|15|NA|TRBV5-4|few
TGTGCCAGCAGCTTGGGTTCCCCGGGGAGCTACGAGCAGTACTTC
CASSLGSPGSYEQYF
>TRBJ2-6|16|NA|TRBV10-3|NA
TGTGCCATCAGTGAGTGGAGGGGCTCCGGGGCCAACGTCCTGACTTTC
CAISEWRGSGANVLTF
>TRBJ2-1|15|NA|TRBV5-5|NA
TGTGCCAGCAGCTTGTGGGCCGGGAACTACAATGAGCAGTTCTTC
CASSLWAGNYNEQFF
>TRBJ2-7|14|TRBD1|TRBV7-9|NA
TGTGCCAGCAGCCGCACAGGGGCCAGCTACGAGCAGTACTTC
CASSRTGASYEQYF
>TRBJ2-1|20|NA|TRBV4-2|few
TGTGCCAGCAGCCAAGCTTTCACCACAAGCTGGACAGCGTCGCGCAATGAGCAGTTCTTC
CASSQAFTTSWTASRNEQFF
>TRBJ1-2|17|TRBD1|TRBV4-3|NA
TGCGCCAGCAGCCAAGGCTGGGAGATGACAGGGGGAAATGGCTACACCTTC
CASSQGWEMTGGNGYTF